This T cell receptor beta chain was found in a study of T cell responses to AZD1222 COVID-19 vaccine. Study details: Pooling was applied to second doses at about 4 or about 12 weeks. Regarding the study as a whole: Donor demographics were predominantly white British with a female majority; clonal diversity may be underestimated. Vaccine-associated CD4 TCRs ranged over spike, dominating at 160-218 and 743-854.

The repertoire was sequenced with immunoSEQ multiplex PCR; TCRdb's copy has only in-frame clones and lacks some. The sample includes 160,000 or so clones, about nine tenths seen only once; the top ten take around 1.8%. With respect to this clone: The antigen is unknown.

The V end lost 6 bases, the J end lost 0 bases, and 16 bases lay between the germline ends. CDR3 length: 16 amino acids. Germline CDR1 reads SNHLY; CDR2 reads FYNNEI. The source of this sequence is an adult in good health. The chain recombines TRBV2 with TRBJ2-3; perhaps TRBD2 as D (7 bases). The material was peripheral blood, obtained on day 0 of AZD1222 vaccination. The CDR3 nucleotides are TGTGCCAGCAGGAGAGGGGGGGACCTTAGCACAGATACGCAGTATTTT. Protein product: CASRRGGDLSTDTQYF.